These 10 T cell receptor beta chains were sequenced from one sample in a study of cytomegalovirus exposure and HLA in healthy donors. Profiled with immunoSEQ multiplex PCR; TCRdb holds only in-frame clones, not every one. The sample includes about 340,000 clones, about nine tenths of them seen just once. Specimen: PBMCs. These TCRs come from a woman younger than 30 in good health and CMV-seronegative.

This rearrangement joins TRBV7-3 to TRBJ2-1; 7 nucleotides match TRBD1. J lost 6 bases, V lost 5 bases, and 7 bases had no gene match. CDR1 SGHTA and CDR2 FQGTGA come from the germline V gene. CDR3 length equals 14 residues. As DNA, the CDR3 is TGTGCCAGCAGCCAAAGGGACAGAAGCAATGAGCAGTTCTTC. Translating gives CASSQRDRSNEQFF. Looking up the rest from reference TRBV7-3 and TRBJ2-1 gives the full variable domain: GAGVSQTPSNKVTEKGKYVELRCDPISGHTALYWYRQSLGQGPEFLIYFQGTGAADDSGLPNDRFFAVRPEGSVSTLKIQRTERGDSAVYLCASSQRDRSNEQFFGPGTRLTVL.

CDR3 nucleotide sequence: TGTGCCAGCAGTCTCACTAGCGGGAGAAACGAGCAGTACTTC. Residues: CASSLTSGRNEQYF. The chain employs TRBV27 and TRBJ2-7; TRBD2 matches at 11 bases. Losses at the gene ends were 5 bases for V and 5 bases for J; bases not matched to a gene: 5. Looked up from germline, CDR1 is MNHEY and CDR2 is SMNVEV (reference sequence). This CDR3 has 14 residues.

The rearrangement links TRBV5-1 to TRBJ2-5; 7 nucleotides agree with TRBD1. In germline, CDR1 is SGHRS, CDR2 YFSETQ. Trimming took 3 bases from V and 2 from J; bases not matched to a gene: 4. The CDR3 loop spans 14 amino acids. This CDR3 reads CASSSQTGQETQYF. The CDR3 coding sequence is TGCGCCAGCAGCTCGCAGACAGGGCAAGAGACCCAGTACTTC.

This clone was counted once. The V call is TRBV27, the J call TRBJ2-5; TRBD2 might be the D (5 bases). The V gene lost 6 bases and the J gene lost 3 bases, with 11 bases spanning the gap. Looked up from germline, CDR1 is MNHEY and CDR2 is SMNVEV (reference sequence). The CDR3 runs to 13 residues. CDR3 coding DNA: TGTGCCAGCAGGAGGACTGCAGAAGAGACCCAGTACTTC. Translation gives CASRRTAEETQYF.

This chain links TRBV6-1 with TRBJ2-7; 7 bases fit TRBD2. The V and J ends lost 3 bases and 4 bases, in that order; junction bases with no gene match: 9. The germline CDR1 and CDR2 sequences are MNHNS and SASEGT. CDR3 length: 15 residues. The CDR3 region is CASSETTSDPYEQYF. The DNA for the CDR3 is TGTGCCAGCAGTGAGACAACTAGCGACCCATACGAGCAGTACTTC.

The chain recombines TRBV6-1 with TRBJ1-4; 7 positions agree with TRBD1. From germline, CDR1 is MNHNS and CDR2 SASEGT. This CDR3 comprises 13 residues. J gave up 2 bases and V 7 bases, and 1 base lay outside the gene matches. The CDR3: CASMTGTNEKLFF. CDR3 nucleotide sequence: TGTGCCAGCATGACAGGGACTAATGAAAAACTGTTTTTT.

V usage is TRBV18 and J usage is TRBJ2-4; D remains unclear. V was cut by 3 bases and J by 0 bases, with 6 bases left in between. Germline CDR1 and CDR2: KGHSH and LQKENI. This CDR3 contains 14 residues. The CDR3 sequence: CASSPGLAKNIQYF. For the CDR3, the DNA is TGTGCCAGCTCACCGGGCCTAGCCAAAAACATTCAGTACTTC.

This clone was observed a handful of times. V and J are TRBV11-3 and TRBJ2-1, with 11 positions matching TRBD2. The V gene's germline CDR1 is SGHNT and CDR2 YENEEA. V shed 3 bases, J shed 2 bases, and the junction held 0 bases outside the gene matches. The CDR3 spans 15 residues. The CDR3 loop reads CASSLGLAAYNEQFF. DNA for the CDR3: TGTGCCAGCAGCTTGGGACTAGCGGCCTACAATGAGCAGTTCTTC.

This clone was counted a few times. Written as DNA, the CDR3 is TGTGCCAGCAGCCAAGATTGGACAGGGACGTTCGAGCAGTACTTC. Protein product: CASSQDWTGTFEQYF. The gene calls are TRBV14 and TRBJ2-7; 8 bases agree with TRBD1. The CDR3 sequence is 15 residues long. V shed 0 bases and J 6 bases; nucleotides not matched to a gene: 7. Germline loops: CDR1 SGHDN, CDR2 FVKESK.

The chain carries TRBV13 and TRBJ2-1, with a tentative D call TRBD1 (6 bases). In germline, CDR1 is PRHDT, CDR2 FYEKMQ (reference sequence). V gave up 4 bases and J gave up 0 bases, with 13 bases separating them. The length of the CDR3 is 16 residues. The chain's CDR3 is CASSSITGSSYNEQFF. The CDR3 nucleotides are TGTGCCAGCAGCTCGATAACAGGGAGCTCCTACAATGAGCAGTTCTTC.